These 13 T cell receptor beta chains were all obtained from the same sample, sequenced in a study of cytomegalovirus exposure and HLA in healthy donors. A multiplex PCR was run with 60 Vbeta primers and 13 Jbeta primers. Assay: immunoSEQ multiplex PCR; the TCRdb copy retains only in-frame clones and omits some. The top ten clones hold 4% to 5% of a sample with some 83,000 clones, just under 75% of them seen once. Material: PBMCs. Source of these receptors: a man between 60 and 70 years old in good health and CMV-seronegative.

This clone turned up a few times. The CDR3 nucleotides are TGTGCCAGCAGTTCGGACAGGCTCCGTCAGTACTTC. It is translated as CASSSDRLRQYF. This sequence joins TRBV6-5 and TRBJ2-7; TRBD1 agrees at 7 bases. CDR1 MNHEY and CDR2 SVGAGI come from the germline V gene. The CDR3 contains 12 residues. With V trimmed by 4 bases and J by 10 bases, 7 bases remained unmatched.

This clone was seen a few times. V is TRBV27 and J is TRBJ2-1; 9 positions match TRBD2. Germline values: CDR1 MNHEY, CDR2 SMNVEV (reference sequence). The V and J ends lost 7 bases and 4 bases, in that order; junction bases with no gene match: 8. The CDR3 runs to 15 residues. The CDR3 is CASTLLAGRYNEQFF. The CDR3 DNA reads TGTGCCAGCACTCTGCTAGCGGGGCGTTACAATGAGCAGTTCTTC.

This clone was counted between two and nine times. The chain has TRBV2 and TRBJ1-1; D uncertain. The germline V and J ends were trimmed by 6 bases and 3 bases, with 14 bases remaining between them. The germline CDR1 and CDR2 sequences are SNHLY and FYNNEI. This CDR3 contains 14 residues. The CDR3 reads CASSLDGMDTEAFF. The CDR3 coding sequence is TGTGCCAGCAGCCTGGACGGGATGGACACTGAAGCTTTCTTT. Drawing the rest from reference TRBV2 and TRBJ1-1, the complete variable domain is EPEVTQTPSHQVTQMGQEVILRCVPISNHLYFYWYRQILGQKVEFLVSFYNNEISEKSEIFDDQFSVERPDGSNFTLKIRSTKLEDSAMYFCASSLDGMDTEAFFGQGTRLTVV.

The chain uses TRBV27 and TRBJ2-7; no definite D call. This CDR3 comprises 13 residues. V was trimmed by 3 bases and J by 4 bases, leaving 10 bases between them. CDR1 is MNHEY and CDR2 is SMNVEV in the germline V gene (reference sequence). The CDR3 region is CASSFTARYEQYF. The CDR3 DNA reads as TGTGCCAGCAGTTTCACGGCGAGGTACGAGCAGTACTTC.

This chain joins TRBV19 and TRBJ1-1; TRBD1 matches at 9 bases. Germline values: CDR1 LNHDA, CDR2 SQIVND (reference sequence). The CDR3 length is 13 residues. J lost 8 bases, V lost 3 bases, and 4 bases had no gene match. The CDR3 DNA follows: TGTGCCAGTAGTATGGGGACAGGGAGGGAAGCTTTCTTT. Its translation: CASSMGTGREAFF.

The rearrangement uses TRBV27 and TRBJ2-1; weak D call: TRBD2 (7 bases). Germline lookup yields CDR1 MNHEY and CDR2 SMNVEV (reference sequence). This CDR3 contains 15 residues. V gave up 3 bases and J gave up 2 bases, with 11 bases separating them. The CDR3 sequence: CASSLEGGTYNEQFF. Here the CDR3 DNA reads TGTGCCAGCAGTTTGGAGGGGGGGACCTACAATGAGCAGTTCTTC.

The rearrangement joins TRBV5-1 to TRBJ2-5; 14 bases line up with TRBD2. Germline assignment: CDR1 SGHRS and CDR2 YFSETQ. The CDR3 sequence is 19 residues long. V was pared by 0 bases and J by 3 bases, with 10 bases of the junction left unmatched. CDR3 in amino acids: CASSLGTAPTSGGEETQYF. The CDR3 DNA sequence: TGCGCCAGCAGCTTGGGAACCGCCCCGACTAGCGGGGGGGAAGAGACCCAGTACTTC.

CDR3 loop: CASLQGATTGELFF. The CDR3 coding sequence is TGTGCCAGCTTACAGGGGGCAACCACCGGGGAGCTGTTTTTT. The V gene is TRBV21-1, the J gene TRBJ2-2; the table's D call, TRBD1, was not checked against the DNA. TRBV21-1 corresponds to a pseudogene. This CDR3 is built from 14 residues.

The CDR3: CASSGNYRGHTQYF. In nucleotides, the CDR3 is TGTGCCAGCAGTGGAAATTACAGGGGTCATACGCAGTATTTT. This chain uses TRBV2 with TRBJ2-3; 7 positions agree with TRBD1. Germline V lookup: CDR1 SNHLY, CDR2 FYNNEI. J was trimmed by 7 bases and V by 4 bases; bases with no gene match: 8. The CDR3 runs 14 residues.

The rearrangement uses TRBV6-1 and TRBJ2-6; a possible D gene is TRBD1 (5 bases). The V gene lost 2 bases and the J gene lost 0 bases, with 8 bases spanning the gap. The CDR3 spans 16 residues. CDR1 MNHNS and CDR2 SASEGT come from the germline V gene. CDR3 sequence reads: CASSESDSSGANVLTF. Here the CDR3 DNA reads TGTGCCAGCAGTGAAAGCGACAGCTCTGGGGCCAACGTCCTGACTTTC.

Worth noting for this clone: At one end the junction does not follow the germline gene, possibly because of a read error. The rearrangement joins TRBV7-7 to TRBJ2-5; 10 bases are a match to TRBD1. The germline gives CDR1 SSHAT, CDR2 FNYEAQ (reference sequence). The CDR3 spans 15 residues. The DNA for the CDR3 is TGTGCTAGCAGCCCTGGGACAGGGGCCCGCGAGACCCAGTACTTC. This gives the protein CASSPGTGARETQYF.

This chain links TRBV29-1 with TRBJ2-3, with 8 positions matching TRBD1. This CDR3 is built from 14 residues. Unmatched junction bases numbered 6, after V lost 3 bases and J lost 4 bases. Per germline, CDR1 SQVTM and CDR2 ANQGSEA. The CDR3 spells CSVDGPGGADTQYF. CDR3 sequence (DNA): TGCAGCGTTGACGGCCCAGGGGGCGCAGATACGCAGTATTTT.

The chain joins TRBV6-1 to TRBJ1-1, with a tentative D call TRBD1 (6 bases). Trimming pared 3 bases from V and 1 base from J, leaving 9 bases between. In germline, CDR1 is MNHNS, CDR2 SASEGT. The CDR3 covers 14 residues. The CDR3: CASSDRTENTEAFF. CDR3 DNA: TGTGCCAGCAGTGATAGGACAGAGAACACTGAAGCTTTCTTT.